This record looks at one TCR beta chain sequence and its context. The data stem from a study of blood T cell repertoires in COVID-19. Sequenced by immunoSEQ multiplex PCR; TCRdb stores in-frame clones only, minus some. This table holds over 200,000 clones, 88% found once. The sequencing input was peripheral blood. The receptor comes from a woman aged 25 to 39 with acute or convalescent COVID-19.

Written as DNA, the CDR3 is TGTGCCATCAGGGGGACAGCGTTGGGGAATGAGCAGTTCTTC. It is translated as CAIRGTALGNEQFF. V and J are TRBV10-3 and TRBJ2-1, with 7 bases fitting TRBD1. This CDR3 is built from 14 residues. Germline V gene lookup returns CDR1 ENHRY and CDR2 SYGVKD. V shed 6 bases, J shed 7 bases, and the junction held 9 bases outside the gene matches.